A single sample is the source of the 22 T cell receptor beta chains below, sequenced in a study of T cell repertoires in cytomegalovirus infection. Their antigens remain unidentified. TCRdb recomputed calls from the reads with MiXCR, one row per CDR3 protein. Of around 500,000 distinct CDR3 sequences listed, about 42% are singletons. Material: cultured PBMCs, obtained from culture after CMV antigen stimulation. These receptors came from a human donor in good health (CMV status not recorded). Some clones in this sample may be carry-over from other donors' samples.

The genes are TRBV7-2 and TRBJ1-5; D is undetermined. This CDR3 has 14 amino acids. Germline V lookup: CDR1 SGHTA, CDR2 FQGNSA. V shed 4 bases and J shed 6 bases, with 13 bases lying between them. The DNA of the CDR3 is TGTGCCAGCAGCTCTATGCTGGGCGGTCAGCCCCAGCATTTT. Its translation: CASSSMLGGQPQHF.

The chain joins TRBV2 to TRBJ2-1; 9 bases match TRBD2. V dropped 6 bases and J dropped 4; count of bases not matched to a gene: 4. This CDR3 has 14 residues. Germline assignment: CDR1 SNHLY and CDR2 FYNNEI. The DNA of the CDR3 is TGTGCCAGCAGGGGACTAGCTGATTACAATGAGCAGTTCTTC. Its translation is CASRGLADYNEQFF.

The chain uses TRBV4-1 and TRBJ2-7; 7 bases agree with TRBD2. The CDR3 is 16 residues long. The junction had 7 bases not matched to a gene; V was cut back by 0 bases and J by 2 bases. Germline V gene sequence: CDR1 MGHRA, CDR2 YSYEKL. In nucleotides, the CDR3 is TGCGCCAGCAGCCAAGATCCGCGAGCGGGAACCTACGAGCAGTACTTC. This translates into CASSQDPRAGTYEQYF.

This clonotype was found a few times. The genes are TRBV12-3 or TRBV12-4 and TRBJ1-3, with 7 bases that match TRBD1. This CDR3 has 16 residues. Trimming removed 6 bases from V and 2 bases from J; junction bases left unmatched: 10. The CDR3 protein is CASRKQGQSPGNTIYF. The CDR3 nucleotides read TGTGCCAGCAGGAAACAGGGACAGTCGCCTGGAAACACCATATATTTT.

The V gene is TRBV15, the J gene TRBJ2-7, with D perhaps matching TRBD2 (6 bases). This CDR3 comprises 15 residues. CDR1 and CDR2 from the germline V gene are LNHNV and YYDKDF (reference sequence). V shed 0 bases and J shed 5 bases, with 14 bases lying between them. In nucleotides, the CDR3 is TGTGCCACCAGCAGAGATTTAGGGAGGTCTGACGAGCAGTACTTC. Translated, it gives CATSRDLGRSDEQYF.

The rearrangement links TRBV7-8 to TRBJ2-1; D gene ambiguous. The CDR3 consists of 16 residues. The V and J ends lost 4 bases and 0 bases respectively, with 13 bases between them. Germline CDR1 SGHVS, CDR2 FQNEAQ. This CDR3 reads CASSYRHSDSYNEQFF. CDR3 bases: TGTGCCAGCAGCTATAGACACAGCGACTCCTACAATGAGCAGTTCTTC.

The V call is TRBV6-1, the J call TRBJ1-6; possible D gene TRBD1, 5 bases. V dropped 6 bases and J dropped 8 bases, with 14 bases sitting between them. Germline values: CDR1 MNHNS, CDR2 SASEGT. This CDR3 comprises 14 residues. CDR3 in amino acids: CASRGDGAYSPLHF. CDR3 sequence (DNA): TGTGCCAGCAGAGGGGACGGTGCATATTCACCCCTCCACTTT.

This chain uses TRBV28 with TRBJ1-2; D may be TRBD1 (5 bases). The germline V gene encodes CDR1 MDHEN and CDR2 SYDVKM. Trimming removed 6 bases at V and 2 bases at J, with 13 bases between. This CDR3 is 14 amino acids long. CDR3 sequence: CASRTFGANYGYTF. DNA for the CDR3: TGTGCCAGCAGAACCTTTGGGGCCAACTATGGCTACACCTTC.

The chain uses TRBV7-9 and TRBJ2-1, with 12 positions matching TRBD2. Unmatched junction bases numbered 5, after V lost 4 bases and J lost 4 bases. The CDR3 sequence is 16 residues long. From germline, CDR1 is SEHNR and CDR2 FQNEAQ (reference sequence). The CDR3 reads CASSSKLAGGYNEQFF. The CDR3 nucleotides are TGTGCCAGCAGCTCAAAACTAGCGGGGGGTTACAATGAGCAGTTCTTC.

This clonotype was observed a handful of times. The chain uses TRBV7-6 and TRBJ1-1, with 10 nucleotides matching TRBD1. V lost 6 bases to trimming and J lost 6 bases; unmatched junction nucleotides: 7. The CDR3 is made up of 14 amino acids. Germline CDR1 reads SGHVS; CDR2 reads FNYEAQ. CDR3 DNA: TGTGCCAGCAGTTCGGGACAGGGGAAGGCTGAAGCTTTCTTT. It translates to CASSSGQGKAEAFF.

The chain joins TRBV5-1 to TRBJ1-1, with 7 bases fitting TRBD1. The V and J ends lost 0 bases and 2 bases, in that order; junction bases with no gene match: 7. The germline V gene has CDR1 SGHRS and CDR2 YFSETQ. This CDR3 contains 16 residues. The CDR3 DNA reads TGCGCCAGCAGCTTGGAGGGGACAGCAGATAACACTGAAGCTTTCTTT. It yields the protein CASSLEGTADNTEAFF.

This clonotype was seen only a few times. The chain employs TRBV7-2 and TRBJ1-2, with D hard to call. This CDR3 is 14 amino acids long. CDR1 is SGHTA, CDR2 FQGNSA, per germline. V lost 5 bases and J 6 bases, leaving 16 bases between the germline ends. The chain's CDR3 is CASSPLAWGNGYTF. CDR3 DNA: TGTGCCAGCAGCCCCCTGGCGTGGGGAAATGGCTACACCTTC.

V is TRBV12-3 or TRBV12-4 and J is TRBJ2-2, with D perhaps being TRBD1 or TRBD2 (6 bases each). V lost 5 bases and J 7 bases, leaving 17 bases between the germline ends. This CDR3 is built from 15 residues. In DNA form, the CDR3 reads TGTGCCAGCAGTCTGGGGGGCAGGGACGGCGGGGAGCTGTTTTTT. Encoded protein: CASSLGGRDGGELFF.

The J gene is TRBJ2-1, the V gene TRBV12-3 or TRBV12-4; maybe TRBD2 (6 bases). Trimming took off 2 bases at V and 10 bases at J, with 15 bases between the two ends. This CDR3 has 14 residues. This CDR3 reads CASSLSGGGREQFF. The CDR3 nucleotides are TGTGCCAGCAGTTTATCTGGGGGAGGAAGAGAGCAGTTCTTC.

The chain joins TRBV6-6 to TRBJ2-3, with 14 bases lining up with TRBD2. CDR3 size: 17 residues. The germline V gene encodes CDR1 MNHNY and CDR2 SVGAGI (reference sequence). V lost 5 bases, J lost 3 bases, and 7 bases stayed unmatched. For the CDR3, the DNA is TGTGCCAGCAGTGGGGGACTAGCGGGAGTAAGGACAGATACGCAGTATTTT. Its translation: CASSGGLAGVRTDTQYF.

Note on this clonotype: The junction departs from germline at one end; a sequencing error may be responsible. The chain combines TRBV10-2 with TRBJ2-1; D perhaps matches TRBD2 (6 bases). CDR1 and CDR2 (germline): WSHSY, SAAADI. The CDR3 is 16 amino acids. CDR3 DNA sequence: TGCGCCAGCAGTGAGGTTTCTAGCGCCTCCTACAATGCGCAGTTCTTC. Its protein is CASSEVSSASYNAQFF.

The chain carries TRBV7-2 and TRBJ2-3, with D possibly being TRBD1 (6 bases). Deletions cut 6 bases from V and 0 bases from J, with 10 bases between. This CDR3 is built from 14 residues. The V gene's germline CDR1 is SGHTA and CDR2 FQGNSA. In DNA, the CDR3 is TGTGCCAGCAGGTCGGGACACAGCACAGATACGCAGTATTTT. Encoded protein: CASRSGHSTDTQYF.

This clonotype has only a few counts. The chain links TRBV7-2 to TRBJ2-1; 11 bases are a match to TRBD2. The V and J ends lost 2 bases and 7 bases, in that order; junction bases with no gene match: 10. Germline assignment: CDR1 SGHTA and CDR2 FQGNSA. The CDR3 length is 17 residues. CDR3 loop: CASSLYSGGAVTNEQFF. DNA for the CDR3: TGTGCCAGCAGCTTATATAGCGGGGGGGCCGTGACTAATGAGCAGTTCTTC.

The chain uses TRBV6-5 and TRBJ1-2, with 7 bases lining up with TRBD1. Unmatched junction bases numbered 12, after V lost 6 bases and J lost 5 bases. The CDR3 extends over 15 amino acids. Looked up from germline, CDR1 is MNHEY and CDR2 is SVGAGI. The CDR3 nucleotides are TGTGCCAGCAGCAAATACAGGGGCGGGGAATATGGCTACACCTTC. Its protein is CASSKYRGGEYGYTF.

V usage is TRBV4-3 and J usage is TRBJ2-4; possibly TRBD1 or TRBD2 for D (7 bases each). V lost 1 base to trimming and J lost 6 bases, with 13 bases between them. This CDR3 contains 15 residues. Germline CDR1 and CDR2: LGHNA and YSLEER. The CDR3 nucleotides are TGCGCCAGCAGCCAAGGGGAGGGGGCGGGAAACATTCAGTACTTC. This encodes CASSQGEGAGNIQYF.

The table lists this clonotype with many counts. This chain uses TRBV7-2 with TRBJ1-4; TRBD1 aligns across 8 bases. CDR3 length: 14 amino acids. V lost 5 bases to trimming and J lost 7 bases; unmatched junction nucleotides: 6. Germline V gene data show CDR1 as SGHTA and CDR2 as FQGNSA. CDR3 protein: CASSPGTGGEKLFF. CDR3 DNA sequence: TGTGCCAGCAGCCCCGGGACAGGCGGTGAAAAACTGTTTTTT.

This clonotype was seen a handful of times. V is TRBV7-2 and J is TRBJ2-5; no firm D call. CDR3 length: 12 residues. CDR1 is SGHTA and CDR2 is FQGNSA in the germline V gene. With 5 bases removed from V and 7 bases from J, the gap between germline ends came to 11 bases. The CDR3 nucleotides read TGTGCCAGCAGCGTCCCCGAGATGACCCAGTACTTC. Translation: CASSVPEMTQYF. The full variable domain, in which reference TRBV7-2 and TRBJ2-5 provide the parts outside the CDR3, is GAGVSQSPSNKVTEKGKDVELRCDPISGHTALYWYRQSLGQGLEFLIYFQGNSAPDKSGLPSDRFSAERTGGSVSTLTIQRTQQEDSAVYLCASSVPEMTQYFGPGTRLLVL.